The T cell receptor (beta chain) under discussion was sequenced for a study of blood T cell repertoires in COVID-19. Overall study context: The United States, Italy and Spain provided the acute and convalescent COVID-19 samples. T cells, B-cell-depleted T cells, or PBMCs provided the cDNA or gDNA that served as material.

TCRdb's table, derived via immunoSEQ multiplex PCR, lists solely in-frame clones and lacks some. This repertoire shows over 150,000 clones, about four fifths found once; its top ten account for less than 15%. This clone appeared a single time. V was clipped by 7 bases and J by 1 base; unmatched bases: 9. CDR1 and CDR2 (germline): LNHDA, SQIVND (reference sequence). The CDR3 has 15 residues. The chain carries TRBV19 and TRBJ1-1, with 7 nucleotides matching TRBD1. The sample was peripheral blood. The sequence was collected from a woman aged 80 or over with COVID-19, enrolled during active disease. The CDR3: CASKASGGGNTEAFF. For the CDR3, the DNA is TGTGCCAGTAAAGCGTCAGGGGGAGGGAACACTGAAGCTTTCTTT.